The 3 T cell receptor beta chains given below trace back to one sample, sequenced in a study of T-cell memory formation after mild COVID-19 (dated by TCRdb to about 2021). Library construction relied on 5' RACE. The run used an Illumina NovaSeq 6000. The public sequencing data were trimmed at Q25 with fastp and processed into clonotypes with MiXCR by TCRdb, which kept only in-frame beta chains. Under each unique CDR3 protein, matching rows form one entry showing the most common genes and DNA. This sample gives about half a million distinct CDR3 sequences in total; about 20% of them show up just once. More than 9% of the sample is in the top ten clones. Sample: PBMCs or a T cell subset sorted from them (not recorded which). These receptors came from an adult woman who had mild COVID-19 (a few samples of this study predate the infection). The sample titles of this study are shuffled in the database, so cell type and time point are left out; the donor was told from shared clones.

This clonotype has ten or more counts. The V call is TRBV7-2, the J call TRBJ1-6; D remains ambiguous. CDR1 is SGHTA and CDR2 is FQGNSA in the germline V gene. Trimming left V 6 bases short and J 6 bases short, with 12 bases between. CDR3 length: 14 amino acids. CDR3 protein: CASRGQRGNSPLHF. The DNA of the CDR3 is TGTGCCAGCAGGGGTCAGCGGGGTAATTCACCCCTCCACTTT.

The table lists this clonotype with a few counts. The CDR3 loop reads CAWTPQAPDEQYF. For the CDR3, the DNA is TGTGCCTGGACCCCCCAGGCGCCTGACGAGCAGTACTTC. The rearrangement links TRBV30 to TRBJ2-7; D call uncertain. The CDR3 totals 13 residues. The V gene lost 4 bases and the J gene lost 5 bases, with 15 bases spanning the gap. The germline CDR1 and CDR2 sequences are GTSNPN and SVGIG (reference sequence).

CDR3 loop: CASSPRPLYNEQFF. Here the CDR3 DNA reads TGTGCCAGCAGTCCTCGACCCCTATACAATGAGCAGTTCTTC. The rearrangement links TRBV11-3 to TRBJ2-1; D remains ambiguous. Germline V CDR1 and CDR2: SGHNT, YENEEA. The ends were cut back, 6 bases at V and 4 bases at J, with 13 bases in the middle. This CDR3 comprises 14 residues. Filled out from reference TRBV11-3 and TRBJ2-1, the complete variable domain reads EAGVVQSPRYKIIEKKQPVAFWCNPISGHNTLYWYLQNLGQGPELLIRYENEEAVDDSQLPKDRFSAERLKGVDSTLKIQPAELGDSAVYLCASSPRPLYNEQFFGPGTRLTVL.